This entry lists 5 T cell receptor beta chains sequenced from one sample in a study of OX40 agonist ivuxolimab in advanced cancers. Data came from immunoSEQ multiplex PCR; TCRdb stores just in-frame clones and leaves some out. The table has approximately 82,000 clones, 83% seen once. The specimen was CD4+ or CD8+ T cells sorted from blood, collected in a trial of the OX40 agonist ivuxolimab. Receptors originate from an adult with an advanced solid tumor such as melanoma, head and neck, liver or kidney cancer.

The chain employs TRBV14 and TRBJ1-2; D is uncertain. CDR1 SGHDN and CDR2 FVKESK come from the germline V gene. The CDR3 covers 14 residues. Trimming removed 4 bases from V and 7 bases from J, with 16 bases in between. The chain's CDR3 is CASSPLRGPSGYTF. In DNA, the CDR3 is TGTGCCAGCAGCCCTCTGAGAGGGCCGTCTGGCTACACCTTC.

This rearrangement joins TRBV19 to TRBJ2-1; 11 nucleotides agree with TRBD2. Trimming took 6 bases from V and 0 from J; bases not matched to a gene: 10. CDR1 is LNHDA and CDR2 is SQIVND in the germline V gene (reference sequence). The CDR3 contains 18 residues. CDR3: CASRASGGTSSSYNEQFF. In DNA, the CDR3 is TGTGCCAGTAGAGCTAGCGGGGGGACATCGAGCTCCTACAATGAGCAGTTCTTC.

The chain has TRBV19 and TRBJ1-4; TRBD1 agrees at 7 bases. The ends lost 4 bases at V and 3 bases at J; junction bases unmatched: 2. This CDR3 contains 14 residues. Germline V gene lookup returns CDR1 LNHDA and CDR2 SQIVND (reference sequence). Here the CDR3 reads CASSTGTANEKLFF. The CDR3 nucleotides are TGTGCCAGTAGTACCGGGACAGCTAATGAAAAACTGTTTTTT.

This clone was counted a single time. The rearrangement links TRBV29-1 to TRBJ2-7; 7 positions match TRBD2. Germline V gives CDR1 SQVTM, CDR2 ANQGSEA. The CDR3 consists of 15 residues. The V and J ends lost 4 bases and 3 bases, in that order; junction bases with no gene match: 12. As DNA, the CDR3 is TGCAGCGTTGGGCCCCCTAGCGGAATGAACTACGAGCAGTACTTC. As protein: CSVGPPSGMNYEQYF.

Written as DNA, the CDR3 is TGTGCCAGCAAAAGGAGGACAGGGGTAGGCGATGAGCAGTTCTTC. Its protein product is CASKRRTGVGDEQFF. The chain is built from TRBV2 and TRBJ2-1, with 9 bases aligning to TRBD1. Germline V gene lookup returns CDR1 SNHLY and CDR2 FYNNEI. V gave up 7 bases and J gave up 8 bases; unmatched junction bases: 12. The CDR3 is 15 residues long. Combining the CDR3 with reference TRBV2 and TRBJ2-1 gives the whole variable domain EPEVTQTPSHQVTQMGQEVILRCVPISNHLYFYWYRQILGQKVEFLVSFYNNEISEKSEIFDDQFSVERPDGSNFTLKIRSTKLEDSAMYFCASKRRTGVGDEQFFGPGTRLTVL.